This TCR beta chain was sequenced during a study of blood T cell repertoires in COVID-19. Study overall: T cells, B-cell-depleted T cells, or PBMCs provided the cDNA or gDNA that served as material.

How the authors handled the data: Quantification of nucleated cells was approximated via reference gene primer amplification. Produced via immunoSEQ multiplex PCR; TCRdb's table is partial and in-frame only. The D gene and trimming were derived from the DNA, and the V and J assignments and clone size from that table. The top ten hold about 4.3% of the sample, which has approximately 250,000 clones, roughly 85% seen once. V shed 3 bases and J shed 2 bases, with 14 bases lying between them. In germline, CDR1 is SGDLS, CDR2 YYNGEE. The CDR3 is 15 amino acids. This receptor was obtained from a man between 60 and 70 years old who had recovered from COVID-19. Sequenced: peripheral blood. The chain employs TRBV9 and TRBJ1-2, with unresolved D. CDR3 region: CASSELGGGNYGYTF. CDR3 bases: TGTGCCAGCAGCGAGTTGGGAGGTGGGAACTATGGCTACACCTTC.